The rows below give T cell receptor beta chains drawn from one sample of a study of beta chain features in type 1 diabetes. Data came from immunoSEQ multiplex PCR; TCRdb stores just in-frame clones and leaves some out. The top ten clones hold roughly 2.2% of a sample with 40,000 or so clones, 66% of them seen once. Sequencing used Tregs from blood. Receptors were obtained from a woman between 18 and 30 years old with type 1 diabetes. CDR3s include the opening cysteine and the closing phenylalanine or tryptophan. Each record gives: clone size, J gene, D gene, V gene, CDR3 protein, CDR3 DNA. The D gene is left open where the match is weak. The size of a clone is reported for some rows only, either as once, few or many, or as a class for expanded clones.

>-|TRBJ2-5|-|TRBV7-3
CASSLFSGQETQYF
TGTGCCAGCAGCTTGTTTAGCGGCCAAGAGACCCAGTACTTC
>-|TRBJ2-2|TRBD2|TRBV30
CAWGGGANTGELFF
TGTGCCTGGGGCGGGGGGGCGAACACCGGGGAGCTGTTTTTT
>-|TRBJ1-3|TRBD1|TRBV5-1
CASNPGQGALGNTIYF
TGCGCCAGCAATCCGGGACAGGGGGCGCTGGGAAACACCATATATTTT
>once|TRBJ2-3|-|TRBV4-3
CASSPATRGNRDTQYF
TGCGCCAGCAGCCCCGCGACTAGAGGGAACCGAGATACGCAGTATTTT
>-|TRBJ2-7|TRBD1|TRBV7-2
CASSFDRGYYEQYF
TGTGCCAGCAGCTTTGACAGGGGGTACTACGAGCAGTACTTC
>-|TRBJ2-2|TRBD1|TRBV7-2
CASSNRRAGGRTGELFF
TGTGCCAGCAGCAATAGGCGGGCAGGGGGCCGCACCGGGGAGCTGTTTTTT
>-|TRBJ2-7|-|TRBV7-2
CASSPFNSYEQYF
TGTGCCAGCAGCCCTTTTAACTCCTACGAGCAGTACTTC
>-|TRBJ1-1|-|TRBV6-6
CASSAREGGTEAFF
TGTGCCAGCAGTGCCCGGGAGGGGGGTACTGAAGCTTTCTTT
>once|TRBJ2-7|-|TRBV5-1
CASSFQGSDEQYF
TGCGCCAGCAGCTTTCAGGGTTCTGACGAGCAGTACTTC
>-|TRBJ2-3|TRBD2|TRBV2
CASGLAGGWTDTQYF
TGTGCCAGCGGTCTAGCGGGGGGGTGGACAGATACGCAGTATTTT
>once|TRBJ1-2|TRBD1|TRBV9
CASSVGGGTGFYGYTF
TGTGCCAGCAGCGTAGGTGGGGGGACAGGGTTCTATGGCTACACCTTC
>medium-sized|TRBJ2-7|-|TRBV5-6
CASSLYPAAAEEQYF
TGTGCCAGCAGCTTGTATCCCGCGGCAGCCGAGGAGCAGTACTTC
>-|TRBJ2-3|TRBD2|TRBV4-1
CASSQDWERTSNTDTQYF
TGCGCCAGCAGCCAAGATTGGGAACGGACTAGCAACACAGATACGCAGTATTTT
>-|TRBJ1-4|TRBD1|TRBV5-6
CASSLQGWGEKLFF
TGTGCCAGCAGCCTACAGGGGTGGGGTGAAAAACTGTTTTTT
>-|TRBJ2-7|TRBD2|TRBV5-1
CASSRGLAGVGREQYF
TGCGCCAGCAGCCGAGGACTAGCGGGAGTGGGTCGCGAGCAGTACTTC
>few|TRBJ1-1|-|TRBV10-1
CASSQGNTEAFF
TGCGCCAGCAGCCAGGGGAACACTGAAGCTTTCTTT
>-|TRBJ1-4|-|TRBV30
CAWSAGEKLFF
TGTGCCTGGAGTGCGGGAGAAAAACTGTTTTTT
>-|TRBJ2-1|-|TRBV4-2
CASSQAGVTYNEQFF
TGTGCCAGCAGCCAAGCAGGGGTAACCTACAATGAGCAGTTCTTC
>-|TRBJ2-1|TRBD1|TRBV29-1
CSFDRGYNEQFF
TGCAGCTTTGACAGGGGTTACAATGAGCAGTTCTTC
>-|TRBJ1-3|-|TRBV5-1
CASSFTGDSGNTIYF
TGCGCCAGCAGCTTTACAGGAGACTCTGGAAACACCATATATTTT
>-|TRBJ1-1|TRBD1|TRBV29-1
CSVERDRGVEAFF
TGCAGCGTTGAAAGGGACAGGGGAGTAGAAGCTTTCTTT
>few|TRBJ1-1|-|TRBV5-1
CASSLGGSARTEAFF
TGCGCCAGCAGCTTGGGCGGCAGCGCGAGGACTGAAGCTTTCTTT
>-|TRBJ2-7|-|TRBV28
CASSSRWGDYEQYF
TGTGCCAGCAGCAGTAGGTGGGGAGACTACGAGCAGTACTTC
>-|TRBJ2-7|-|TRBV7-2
CASSFTGSSYEQYF
TGTGCCAGCAGCTTCACAGGAAGCTCCTACGAGCAGTACTTC
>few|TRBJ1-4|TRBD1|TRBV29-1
CSVEVSRDRVLFF
TGCAGCGTTGAAGTCTCCCGGGACAGGGTCCTGTTTTTT
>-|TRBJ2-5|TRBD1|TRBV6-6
CASSKTGVKETQYF
TGTGCCAGCAGCAAGACAGGGGTGAAAGAGACCCAGTACTTC
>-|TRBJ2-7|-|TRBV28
CASTGGQGVYEQYF
TGTGCCAGCACAGGGGGGCAGGGGGTTTACGAGCAGTACTTC
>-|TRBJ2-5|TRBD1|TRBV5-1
CASSSEDRGKTQYF
TGCGCCAGCAGCTCCGAAGACAGGGGAAAGACCCAGTACTTC
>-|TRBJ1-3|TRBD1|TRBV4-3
CASSQDGTVGNTIYF
TGCGCCAGCAGCCAAGATGGGACAGTTGGAAACACCATATATTTT
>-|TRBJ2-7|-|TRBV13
CASSRQDEQYF
TGTGCCAGCAGCCGCCAGGACGAGCAGTACTTC
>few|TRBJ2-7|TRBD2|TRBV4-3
CASSQVGGAIYEQYF
TGCGCCAGCAGCCAAGTCGGGGGGGCCATCTACGAGCAGTACTTC
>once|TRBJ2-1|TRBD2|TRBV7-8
CASSPGEGRNEQFF
TGTGCCAGCAGCCCTGGGGAGGGGCGCAATGAGCAGTTCTTC
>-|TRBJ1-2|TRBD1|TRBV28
CASSPGGTGGVDGYTF
TGTGCCAGCAGTCCGGGGGGAACAGGGGGGGTTGATGGCTACACCTTC
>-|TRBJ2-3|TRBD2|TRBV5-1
CASSLELAVSTDTQYF
TGCGCCAGCAGCTTGGAGCTAGCGGTTAGCACAGATACGCAGTATTTT
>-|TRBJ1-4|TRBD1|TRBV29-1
CSVGSGTVNEKLFF
TGCAGCGTTGGATCGGGGACAGTTAATGAAAAACTGTTTTTT
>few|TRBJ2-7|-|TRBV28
CASTNSFRVGDRYEQYF
TGTGCCAGCACTAATAGTTTCAGGGTTGGGGATCGCTACGAGCAGTACTTC
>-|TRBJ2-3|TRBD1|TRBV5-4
CASSFINRGVDTQYF
TGTGCCAGCAGCTTCATAAACAGGGGGGTAGATACGCAGTATTTT
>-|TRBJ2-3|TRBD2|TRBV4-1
CASSQGLASFTDTQYF
TGCGCCAGCAGCCAAGGACTAGCGAGCTTCACAGATACGCAGTATTTT
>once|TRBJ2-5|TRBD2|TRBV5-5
CASSYLADQVDQYF
TGTGCCAGCAGCTACCTAGCGGACCAGGTGGACCAGTACTTC
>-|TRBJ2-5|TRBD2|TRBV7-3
CASSLSGGETQYF
TGTGCCAGCAGCTTAAGCGGGGGAGAGACCCAGTACTTC
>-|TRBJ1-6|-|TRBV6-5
CASSYSGEQDSPLHF
TGTGCCAGCAGTTATTCGGGGGAGCAGGATTCACCCCTCCACTTT
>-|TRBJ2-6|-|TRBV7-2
CASSLGQAGANVLTF
TGTGCCAGCAGCTTAGGGCAGGCCGGGGCCAACGTCCTGACTTTC
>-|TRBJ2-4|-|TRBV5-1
CASSLGPSRGNIQYF
TGCGCCAGCAGCTTGGGACCTTCCCGGGGAAACATTCAGTACTTC
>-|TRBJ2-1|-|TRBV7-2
CASSLDQGPYNEQFF
TGTGCCAGCAGCTTAGACCAGGGCCCATACAATGAGCAGTTCTTC
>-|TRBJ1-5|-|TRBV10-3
CAIAGVENQPQHF
TGTGCCATTGCAGGGGTAGAGAATCAGCCCCAGCATTTT
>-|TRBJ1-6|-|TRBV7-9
CASSPRGGPLHF
TGTGCCAGCAGCCCGCGTGGGGGGCCCCTCCACTTT
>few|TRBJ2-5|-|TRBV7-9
CASSTRGETQYF
TGTGCCAGCAGCACAAGGGGGGAGACCCAGTACTTC
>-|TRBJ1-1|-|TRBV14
CASSQARISTEAFF
TGTGCCAGCAGCCAAGCCAGGATTAGCACTGAAGCTTTCTTT
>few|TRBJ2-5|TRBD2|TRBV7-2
CASSVPGLGKTQYF
TGTGCCAGCAGCGTGCCGGGACTAGGGAAGACCCAGTACTTC
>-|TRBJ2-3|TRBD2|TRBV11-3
CASSLQTAGRTDTQYF
TGTGCCAGCAGCCTCCAAACAGCGGGGCGCACAGATACGCAGTATTTT
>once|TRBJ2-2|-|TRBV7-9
CASSLVAGTGELFF
TGTGCCAGCAGCTTAGTGGCGGGCACCGGGGAGCTGTTTTTT
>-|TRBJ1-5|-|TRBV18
CASSPQGVWDQPQHF
TGTGCCAGCTCACCCCAGGGCGTTTGGGATCAGCCCCAGCATTTT
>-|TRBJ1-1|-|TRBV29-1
CSVGRMNTEAFF
TGCAGCGTTGGCAGGATGAACACTGAAGCTTTCTTT
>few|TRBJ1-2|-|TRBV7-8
CASSFQYNYGYTF
TGTGCCAGCAGCTTTCAGTACAACTATGGCTACACCTTC
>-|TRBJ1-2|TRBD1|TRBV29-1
CSADRQGLYGYTF
TGCAGCGCCGACCGACAGGGTCTTTATGGCTACACCTTC
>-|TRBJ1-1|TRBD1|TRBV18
CASSSGTGEAFF
TGTGCCAGCTCATCAGGGACAGGGGAAGCTTTCTTT
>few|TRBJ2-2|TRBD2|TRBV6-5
CASRPTSGGTGELFF
TGTGCCAGCAGGCCGACTAGCGGGGGAACCGGGGAGCTGTTTTTT
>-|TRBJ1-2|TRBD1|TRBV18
CASSTYGQGNYGYTF
TGTGCCAGCTCAACCTACGGACAGGGGAACTATGGCTACACCTTC
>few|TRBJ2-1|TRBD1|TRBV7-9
CASRLTGIGPYNEQFF
TGTGCCAGCAGGCTGACAGGGATTGGACCATACAATGAGCAGTTCTTC